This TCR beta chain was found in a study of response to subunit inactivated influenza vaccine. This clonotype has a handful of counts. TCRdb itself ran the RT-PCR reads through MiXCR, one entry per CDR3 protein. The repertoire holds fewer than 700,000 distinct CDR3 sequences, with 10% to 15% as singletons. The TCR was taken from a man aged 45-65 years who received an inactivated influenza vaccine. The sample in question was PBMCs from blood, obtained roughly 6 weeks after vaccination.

In DNA, the CDR3 is TGTGCCACCAGACAGGGTCTGGAGCAGTACTTC. Protein: CATRQGLEQYF. The chain has TRBV28 and TRBJ2-7, with 7 nucleotides matching TRBD1. Trimming at V came to 10 bases and at J to 7 bases, leaving 7 bases not matched to a gene. The CDR3 sequence is 11 residues long. Germline V gene data show CDR1 as MDHEN and CDR2 as SYDVKM.